What follows are 25 T cell receptor beta chains derived from one specimen sequenced in a study of monozygotic twins with inflammatory bowel disease. TCRdb reprocessed the 5' RACE reads and reports one entry per CDR3 protein, with no DNA. The table for this sample gives 400,000 to 500,000 distinct CDR3 sequences. Input material: blood. The receptors originated from a human donor with ulcerative colitis or Crohn's disease, or a healthy co-twin of an affected twin (not recorded which).

This chain links TRBV6-1 with TRBJ2-3; the D gene TCRdb calls, TRBD1, cannot be checked with no DNA. CDR1 is MNHNS and CDR2 is SASEGT in the germline V gene. This CDR3 has 13 residues. The CDR3 loop is CARARGQGDTQYF.

This chain joins TRBV30 and TRBJ2-1. The germline V gene has CDR1 GTSNPN and CDR2 SVGIG (reference sequence). This CDR3 comprises 13 residues. The CDR3 is CAWSVLSIREQFF.

The chain links TRBV4-1 to TRBJ2-5; TCRdb indicates TRBD2, and absent DNA this call remains unverified. Germline CDR1 is MGHRA and CDR2 is YSYEKL. The CDR3 runs 15 residues. The CDR3 region is CASSQLGLAEETQYF.

V usage is TRBV7-2 and J usage is TRBJ2-5; TCRdb lists TRBD2, though no DNA is available to test this call. Germline V gene lookup returns CDR1 SGHTA and CDR2 FQGNSA. This CDR3 has 15 amino acids. CDR3 sequence: CASSPWGGVQETQYF.

J is TRBJ2-1 and V is TRBV24-1; TCRdb proposes TRBD2, but this gene call is untestable without DNA. The CDR3 has 16 amino acids. The germline V gene has CDR1 KGHDR and CDR2 SFDVKD. The CDR3: CATSGLSGSSYNEQFF.

The chain employs TRBV27 and TRBJ2-7; no DNA is available, so the TRBD1 call from TCRdb remains unchecked. CDR3 length: 15 residues. Germline CDR1 MNHEY, CDR2 SMNVEV (reference sequence). The CDR3 sequence is CASSLAGRGPYEQYF.

The V call is TRBV20-1, the J call TRBJ2-1; TCRdb outputs TRBD2, but without DNA this stays unchecked. This CDR3 is built from 15 residues. From germline, CDR1 is DFQATT and CDR2 SNEGSKA (reference sequence). The chain's CDR3 is CSARLPVLKGNEQFF.

The CDR3: CASSEGTGAFF. This chain joins TRBV25-1 and TRBJ1-1; the D call of TRBD1 rests on TCRdb alone, since no DNA is present to check it. Germline CDR1 reads MGHDK; CDR2 reads SYGVNS. The CDR3 contains 11 residues.

This chain joins TRBV18 and TRBJ1-2; as DNA is missing, the TRBD1 call by TCRdb cannot be tested. This CDR3 contains 15 residues. The germline CDR1 and CDR2 sequences are KGHSH and LQKENI. CDR3 sequence reads: CASSPGQEIISGYTF.

The rearrangement uses TRBV5-1 and TRBJ2-7; TCRdb selects TRBD2, and the lack of DNA leaves this call unchecked. This CDR3 spans 15 amino acids. CDR1 SGHRS and CDR2 YFSETQ come from the germline V gene. This CDR3 reads CASSLASGSTYEQYF. The whole variable domain, remainder taken from reference TRBV5-1 and TRBJ2-7, is KAGVTQTPRYLIKTRGQQVTLSCSPISGHRSVSWYQQTPGQGLQFLFEYFSETQRNKGNFPGRFSGRQFSNSRSEMNVSTLELGDSALYLCASSLASGSTYEQYFGPGTRLTVT.

The chain is built from TRBV4-3 and TRBJ2-3; the D gene TCRdb calls, TRBD1, cannot be checked with no DNA. Germline CDR1 and CDR2: LGHNA and YSLEER. The CDR3 runs to 17 residues. Here the CDR3 reads CASSQDLGTGGTDTQYF.

The rearrangement links TRBV29-1 to TRBJ2-1; the D call from TCRdb, TRBD2, cannot be confirmed without DNA. The germline V gene has CDR1 SQVTM and CDR2 ANQGSEA. The CDR3 contains 14 residues. CDR3 sequence reads: CSVVSGGPYNEQFF.

The chain carries TRBV3-1 and TRBJ1-6; the TCRdb call, TRBD1, lacks DNA for checking. CDR3 length: 14 amino acids. Germline CDR1 and CDR2: LGHDT and YNNKEL (reference sequence). The CDR3 reads CASSPTGLGSPLHF.

This chain links TRBV15 with TRBJ2-3. This CDR3 has 15 residues. CDR1 LNHNV and CDR2 YYDKDF come from the germline V gene (reference sequence). The CDR3 loop reads CATSRDGQVTDTQYF.

The rearrangement joins TRBV3-1 to TRBJ2-1. The CDR3 covers 16 residues. CDR1 LGHDT and CDR2 YNNKEL come from the germline V gene (reference sequence). CDR3 in amino acids: CASSPSGDWTYNEQFF.

The rearrangement joins TRBV7-2 to TRBJ2-5. CDR1 and CDR2 (germline): SGHTA, FQGNSA. The CDR3 covers 14 residues. The CDR3 sequence: CASSLEWVWETQYF.

This chain joins TRBV5-1 and TRBJ2-3; TCRdb's D call of TRBD2 is untestable without DNA. The CDR3 sequence is 15 residues long. Germline V gene sequence: CDR1 SGHRS, CDR2 YFSETQ. The CDR3 region is CASSLGAGDTDTQYF.

The chain employs TRBV7-8 and TRBJ2-7; TCRdb's D call of TRBD1 is untestable without DNA. This CDR3 has 15 amino acids. Germline V gene sequence: CDR1 SGHVS, CDR2 FQNEAQ. The CDR3 reads CASSLPGGRFDEQYF.

The chain uses TRBV7-2 and TRBJ2-3. The CDR3 is 12 residues long. The germline CDR1 and CDR2 sequences are SGHTA and FQGNSA. This CDR3 reads CASSNNRDTQYF.

The chain joins TRBV29-1 to TRBJ2-7; TCRdb gives TRBD1 as the D gene, but with no DNA this cannot be confirmed. The CDR3 covers 13 residues. The V gene's germline CDR1 is SQVTM and CDR2 ANQGSEA. CDR3 sequence: CSVGRTGSYEQYF.

V gene TRBV20-1 combines with J gene TRBJ2-3; the TCRdb call, TRBD1, lacks DNA for checking. From germline, CDR1 is DFQATT and CDR2 SNEGSKA (reference sequence). CDR3 length: 15 residues. The CDR3 reads CSARDRDRGVDTQYF.

The chain links TRBV5-4 to TRBJ2-1; the D gene TCRdb calls, TRBD2, cannot be checked with no DNA. The CDR3 is made up of 17 amino acids. Germline CDR1 is SGHNT and CDR2 is YYREEE (reference sequence). The chain's CDR3 is CASSSGVAGGSGNEQFF.

The chain recombines TRBV7-2 with TRBJ1-6. This CDR3 is 14 amino acids long. CDR1 is SGHTA, CDR2 FQGNSA, per germline. The CDR3 sequence is CASSLGFGTSPLHF.

The V and J genes are TRBV3-1 and TRBJ2-1; the TCRdb call, TRBD1, lacks DNA for checking. The CDR3 loop spans 16 amino acids. Germline loops: CDR1 LGHDT, CDR2 YNNKEL (reference sequence). CDR3: CASSRRGLTFYNEQFF.

This sequence joins TRBV13 and TRBJ1-3; TCRdb selects TRBD1, and the lack of DNA leaves this call unchecked. This CDR3 comprises 17 residues. Per the germline V gene, CDR1 is PRHDT and CDR2 is FYEKMQ (reference sequence). Here the CDR3 reads CASSEGLGANSGNTIYF.